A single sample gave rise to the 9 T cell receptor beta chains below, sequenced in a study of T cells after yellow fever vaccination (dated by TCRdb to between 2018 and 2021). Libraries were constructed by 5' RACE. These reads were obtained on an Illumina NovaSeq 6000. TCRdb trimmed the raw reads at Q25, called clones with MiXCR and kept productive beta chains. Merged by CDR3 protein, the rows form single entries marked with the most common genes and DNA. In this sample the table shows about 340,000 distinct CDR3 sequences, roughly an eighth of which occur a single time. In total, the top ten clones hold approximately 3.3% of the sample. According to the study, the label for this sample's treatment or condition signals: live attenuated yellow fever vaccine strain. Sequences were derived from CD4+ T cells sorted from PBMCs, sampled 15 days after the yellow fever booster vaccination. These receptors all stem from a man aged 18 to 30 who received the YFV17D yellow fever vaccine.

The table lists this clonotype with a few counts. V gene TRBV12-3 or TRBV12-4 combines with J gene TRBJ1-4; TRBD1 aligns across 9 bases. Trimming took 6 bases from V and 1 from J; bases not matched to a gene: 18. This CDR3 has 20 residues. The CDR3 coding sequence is TGTGCCAGCAGCCTCCGGCGACAGGGGGTCAGGAGAGGAACTAATGAAAAACTGTTTTTT. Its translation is CASSLRRQGVRRGTNEKLFF.

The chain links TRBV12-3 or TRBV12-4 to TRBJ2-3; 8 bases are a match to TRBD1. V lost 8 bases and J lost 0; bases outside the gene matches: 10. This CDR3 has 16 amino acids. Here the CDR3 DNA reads TGTGCCAGCCGCGGCGGGACAGGAGATAGCACAGATACGCAGTATTTT. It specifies CASRGGTGDSTDTQYF.

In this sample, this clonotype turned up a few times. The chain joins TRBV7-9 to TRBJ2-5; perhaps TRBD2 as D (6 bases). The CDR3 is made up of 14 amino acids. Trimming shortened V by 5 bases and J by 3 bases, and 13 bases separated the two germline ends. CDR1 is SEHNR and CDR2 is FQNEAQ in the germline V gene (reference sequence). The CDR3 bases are TGTGCCAGCAGCCCTCGGGGCGGGGAAGAGACCCAGTACTTC. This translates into CASSPRGGEETQYF.

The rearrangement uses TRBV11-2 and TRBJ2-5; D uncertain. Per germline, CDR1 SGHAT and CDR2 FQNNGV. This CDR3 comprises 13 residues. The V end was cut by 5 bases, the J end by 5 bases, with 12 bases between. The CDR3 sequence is CASSPTALETQYF. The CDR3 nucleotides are TGTGCCAGCAGCCCAACAGCCCTTGAGACCCAGTACTTC.

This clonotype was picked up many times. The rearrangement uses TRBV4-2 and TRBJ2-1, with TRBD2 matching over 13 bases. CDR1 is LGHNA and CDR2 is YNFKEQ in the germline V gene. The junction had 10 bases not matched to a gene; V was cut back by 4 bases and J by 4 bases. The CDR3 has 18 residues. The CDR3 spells CASSPGTSGEALYNEQFF. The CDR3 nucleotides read TGTGCCAGCAGCCCTGGGACTAGCGGGGAGGCCCTGTACAATGAGCAGTTCTTC.

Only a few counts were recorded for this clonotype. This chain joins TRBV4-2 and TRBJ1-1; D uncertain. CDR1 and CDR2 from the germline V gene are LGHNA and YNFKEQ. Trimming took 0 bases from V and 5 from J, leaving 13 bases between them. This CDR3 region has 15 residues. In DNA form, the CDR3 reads TGTGCCAGCAGCCAAGATAATCGGGGAGGTACTGAAGCTTTCTTT. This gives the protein CASSQDNRGGTEAFF.

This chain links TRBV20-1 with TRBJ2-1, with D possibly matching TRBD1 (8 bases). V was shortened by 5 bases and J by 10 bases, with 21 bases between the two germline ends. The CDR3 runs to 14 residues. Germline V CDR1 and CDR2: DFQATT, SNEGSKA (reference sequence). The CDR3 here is CSAPQGAGAREQFF. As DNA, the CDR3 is TGCAGTGCTCCCCAGGGGGCGGGGGCCCGAGAGCAGTTCTTC.

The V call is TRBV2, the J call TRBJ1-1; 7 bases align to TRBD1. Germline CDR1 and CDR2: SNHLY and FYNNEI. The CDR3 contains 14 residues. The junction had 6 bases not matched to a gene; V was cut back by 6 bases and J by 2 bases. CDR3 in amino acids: CASRTGTANTEAFF. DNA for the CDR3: TGTGCCAGCAGAACCGGGACAGCTAACACTGAAGCTTTCTTT.

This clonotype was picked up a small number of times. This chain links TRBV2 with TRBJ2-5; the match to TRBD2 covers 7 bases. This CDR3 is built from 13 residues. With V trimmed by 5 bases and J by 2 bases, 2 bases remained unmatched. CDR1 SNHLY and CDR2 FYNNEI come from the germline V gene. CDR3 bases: TGTGCCAGCAGTAAGCGGGGACAAGAGACCCAGTACTTC. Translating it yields CASSKRGQETQYF.